Sequencing of this T cell receptor (beta chain) was carried out in a study of T cells in Graves' hyperthyroidism and ophthalmopathy. CDR1 is SGHAT and CDR2 is FQNNGV in the germline V gene. The V gene lost 4 bases and the J gene lost 5 bases, with 8 bases spanning the gap. The CDR3 is made up of 12 amino acids. Template material for amplifying TCR beta CDR3 regions consisted of RNA transcripts. In the first-round RT-PCR of the TCR CDR3, the HTBI primer set was used. TCRdb recomputed calls from the multiplex PCR reads with MiXCR, one row per CDR3 protein. The sample records about 620,000 distinct CDR3 sequences, around 15% being singletons. This clonotype was found many times. Uncontrolled infection, other autoimmune disease, pregnancy or lactation led to exclusion.

This sequence was found in a woman between 25 and 40 years old with Graves' hyperthyroidism. Input material: blood. This rearrangement joins TRBV11-2 to TRBJ2-5; D unclear. In nucleotides, the CDR3 is TGTGCCAGCAGCTCCATTAGGGAGACCCAGTACTTC. Its translation: CASSSIRETQYF.